This TCR beta chain was captured in a study of cytomegalovirus exposure and HLA in healthy donors. Across the study: Early released data had tens of millions of unique TCRs, all coming from HLA-typed donors.

The PCR had 60 Vbeta and 13 Jbeta primers. Data came from immunoSEQ multiplex PCR; TCRdb stores just in-frame clones and leaves some out. The sample yields approximately 120,000 clones, roughly 81% seen once. Whole-study findings and limits: According to reports, the classifier identified cytomegalovirus status with high specificity and sensitivity.

This CDR3 is 14 amino acids long. Germline CDR1 and CDR2: SGHTA and FQGNSA. Trimming shortened V by 0 bases and J by 8 bases, and 11 bases separated the two germline ends. Turning to this clone: The antigen is undetermined.

The gene calls are TRBV7-2 and TRBJ2-1, with a possible D match to TRBD2 (6 bases). The sequence derives from a woman in her 30s in good health and CMV-seronegative. Sequencing was performed on PBMCs. The CDR3 loop reads CASSLALASHEQFF. The CDR3 DNA reads as TGTGCCAGCAGCTTAGCCCTAGCGTCTCATGAGCAGTTCTTC.